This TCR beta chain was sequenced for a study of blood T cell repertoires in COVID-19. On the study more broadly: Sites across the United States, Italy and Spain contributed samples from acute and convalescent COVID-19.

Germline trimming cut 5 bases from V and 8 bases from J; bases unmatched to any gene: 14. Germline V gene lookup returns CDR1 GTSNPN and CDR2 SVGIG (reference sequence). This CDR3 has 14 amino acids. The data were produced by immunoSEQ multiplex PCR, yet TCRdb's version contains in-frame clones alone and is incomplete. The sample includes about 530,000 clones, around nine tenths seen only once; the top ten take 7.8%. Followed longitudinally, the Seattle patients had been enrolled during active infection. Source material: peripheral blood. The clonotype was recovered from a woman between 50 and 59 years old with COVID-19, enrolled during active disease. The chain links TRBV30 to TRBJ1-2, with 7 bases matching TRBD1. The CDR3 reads CAWSSRTGFWGYTF. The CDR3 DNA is TGTGCCTGGTCCTCCCGGACAGGTTTTTGGGGCTACACCTTC.